What follows are 24 T cell receptor beta chains derived from one specimen sequenced in a study of T-cell memory formation after mild COVID-19. Using its own MiXCR run on the 5' RACE reads, TCRdb lists one record per CDR3 protein. The sample holds roughly 120,000 distinct CDR3 sequences, approximately 15% seen once. The sample taken for sequencing was PBMCs or a T cell subset sorted from them (not recorded which). Every receptor here comes from an adult woman who had mild COVID-19 (a few samples of this study predate the infection). Cell type and time point are not known.

The chain links TRBV24-1 to TRBJ2-1; a weak D match, TRBD1 (6 bases). The CDR3 length is 13 residues. The V gene's germline CDR1 is KGHDR and CDR2 SFDVKD. Between the trimmed V and J ends, which lost 4 bases and 10 bases, there was a span of 13 bases. CDR3 nucleotide sequence: TGTGCCACCAGTGACTTCGACAGGACCGAGCAGTTCTTC. It translates to CATSDFDRTEQFF.

CDR3 bases: TGTGCCAGCAGTGATTGGGGACTAGAACCCTACGAGCAGTACTTC. It translates to CASSDWGLEPYEQYF. The chain carries TRBV2 and TRBJ2-7; 8 nucleotides line up with TRBD2. In germline, CDR1 is SNHLY, CDR2 FYNNEI. The CDR3 loop spans 15 amino acids. The trim removed 3 bases at V and 2 bases at J, leaving 6 bases unmatched.

The rearrangement uses TRBV29-1 and TRBJ1-2; perhaps TRBD1 as D (6 bases). V lost 3 bases, J lost 7 bases, and 15 bases lay in between. Germline V gene lookup returns CDR1 SQVTM and CDR2 ANQGSEA. The CDR3 is 13 amino acids. CDR3 bases: TGCAGCGTTGACCCAACAGGGTGGACTGGCTACACCTTC. Translation: CSVDPTGWTGYTF.

This clonotype has only a few counts. This chain joins TRBV7-6 and TRBJ1-3, with D perhaps TRBD1 (6 bases). Trimming removed 2 bases at V and 1 base at J, with 12 bases between. The germline V gene encodes CDR1 SGHVS and CDR2 FNYEAQ. The CDR3 is made up of 16 amino acids. CDR3 DNA sequence: TGTGCCAGCAGCTTAACTCTTACAGGGTCTGGAAACACCATATATTTT. Translation: CASSLTLTGSGNTIYF.

V and J are TRBV15 and TRBJ2-5; no clear D. This CDR3 contains 14 residues. The ends were cut back, 1 base at V and 5 bases at J, with 11 bases in the middle. Per the germline V gene, CDR1 is LNHNV and CDR2 is YYDKDF (reference sequence). CDR3 coding DNA: TGTGCCACCAGCAGAGTGAAGGGCCAGGAGACCCAGTACTTC. Translating it yields CATSRVKGQETQYF. Combining the CDR3 with reference TRBV15 and TRBJ2-5 gives the whole variable domain DAMVIQNPRYQVTQFGKPVTLSCSQTLNHNVMYWYQQKSSQAPKLLFHYYDKDFNNEADTPDNFQSRRPNTSFCFLDIRSPGLGDTAMYLCATSRVKGQETQYFGPGTRLLVL.

This clonotype was detected only a few times. V is TRBV7-6 and J is TRBJ2-1; D is undetermined. Trimming shortened V by 0 bases and J by 8 bases, and 11 bases separated the two germline ends. The CDR3 contains 14 residues. Germline CDR1 SGHVS, CDR2 FNYEAQ. CDR3 amino acids: CASSLAPRIDEQFF. The DNA of the CDR3 is TGTGCCAGCAGCTTAGCCCCGCGGATCGATGAGCAGTTCTTC.

The genes are TRBV6-5 and TRBJ2-1, with 14 bases lining up with TRBD2. Losses at the gene ends were 6 bases for V and 6 bases for J; bases not matched to a gene: 1. This CDR3 comprises 14 residues. CDR1 and CDR2 (germline): MNHEY, SVGAGI. The CDR3 region has the DNA TGTGCCAGCAGGGGACTAGCGGGAGTCAATGAGCAGTTCTTC. This sequence encodes CASRGLAGVNEQFF.

In its sample, this clonotype was seen a few times. The chain joins TRBV14 to TRBJ1-2; D call uncertain. The CDR3 is 13 amino acids. CDR1 and CDR2 (germline): SGHDN, FVKESK. The germline V and J ends were trimmed by 1 base and 4 bases, with 7 bases remaining between them. The CDR3 loop reads CASSQVSLYGYTF. CDR3 coding DNA: TGTGCCAGCAGCCAAGTCTCTCTCTATGGCTACACCTTC.

CDR3 in DNA: TGCAGTGCTATGGGACAGGGTGGCTACGAGCAGTACTTC. It yields the protein CSAMGQGGYEQYF. The chain employs TRBV20-1 and TRBJ2-7, with 9 bases identical to TRBD1. The CDR3 is 13 residues long. Per the germline V gene, CDR1 is DFQATT and CDR2 is SNEGSKA (reference sequence). The junction had 4 bases not matched to a gene; V was cut back by 4 bases and J by 3 bases.

This chain uses TRBV2 with TRBJ1-3, with D possibly being TRBD1 (5 bases). The V gene lost 7 bases and the J gene lost 1 base, with 11 bases spanning the gap. CDR3 size: 14 residues. CDR1 and CDR2 from the germline V gene are SNHLY and FYNNEI. The CDR3 DNA is TGTGCCAGCATGGGGGGATTGTCTGGAAACACCATATATTTT. It codes for CASMGGLSGNTIYF.

V usage is TRBV12-5 and J usage is TRBJ2-7; 9 bases map to TRBD1. V was clipped by 7 bases and J by 5 bases; unmatched bases: 6. The CDR3 covers 13 residues. The germline CDR1 and CDR2 sequences are LGHNT and FRNRAP. The DNA of the CDR3 is TGTGCTAGTGCCCCGGACAGGGGTAACGAGCAGTACTTC. This encodes CASAPDRGNEQYF.

This clonotype was counted a few times. V gene TRBV20-1 combines with J gene TRBJ2-4; D is unresolved. This CDR3 is built from 14 residues. CDR1 DFQATT and CDR2 SNEGSKA come from the germline V gene (reference sequence). In nucleotides, the CDR3 is TGCAGCGTTGCGCTCCCTTTAGCCAAAAACATTCAGTACTTC. Translating it yields CSVALPLAKNIQYF.

This clonotype was observed once. The gene calls are TRBV20-1 and TRBJ1-6; the D gene is possibly TRBD1 (5 bases). The ends were cut back, 5 bases at V and 3 bases at J, with 14 bases in the middle. Germline CDR1 DFQATT, CDR2 SNEGSKA (reference sequence). The length of the CDR3 is 15 residues. As DNA, the CDR3 is TGCAGTGCTTCCAGGGCGGGGAGCTATAATTCACCCCTCCACTTT. It translates to CSASRAGSYNSPLHF.

This clonotype was observed a few times. The chain links TRBV30 to TRBJ2-5; D is unresolved. Germline V gene sequence: CDR1 GTSNPN, CDR2 SVGIG (reference sequence). This CDR3 has 11 residues. V shed 0 bases and J shed 5 bases, with 4 bases lying between them. The DNA for the CDR3 is TGTGCCTGGAGTGTAGAGGAGACCCAGTACTTC. This translates into CAWSVEETQYF.

This clonotype was seen a handful of times. The V gene is TRBV11-2, the J gene TRBJ2-2, with 7 bases identical to TRBD1. The CDR3 runs 16 residues. In germline, CDR1 is SGHAT, CDR2 FQNNGV. V shed 5 bases and J 5 bases; nucleotides not matched to a gene: 11. The CDR3 DNA reads as TGTGCCAGCAGCCCCACCCGGGACAGTCTTACCGGGGAGCTGTTTTTT. Protein: CASSPTRDSLTGELFF. The whole variable domain, remainder taken from reference TRBV11-2 and TRBJ2-2, is EAGVAQSPRYKIIEKRQSVAFWCNPISGHATLYWYQQILGQGPKLLIQFQNNGVVDDSQLPKDRFSAERLKGVDSTLKIQPAKLEDSAVYLCASSPTRDSLTGELFFGEGSRLTVL.

The chain links TRBV3-1 to TRBJ2-3, with D unresolved. Trimming stripped 0 bases from V and 4 bases from J, with 17 bases between. The CDR3 loop spans 17 amino acids. From germline, CDR1 is LGHDT and CDR2 YNNKEL (reference sequence). CDR3 sequence (DNA): TGTGCCAGCAGCCAAGATAAGGTGCAAGTGGGCGCAGATACGCAGTATTTT. It translates to CASSQDKVQVGADTQYF.

This clonotype was observed a handful of times. The rearrangement joins TRBV29-1 to TRBJ2-3; TRBD2 aligns across 9 bases. CDR3 length: 15 residues. The junction had 7 bases not matched to a gene; V was cut back by 0 bases and J by 6 bases. CDR1 is SQVTM and CDR2 is ANQGSEA in the germline V gene. The CDR3 loop reads CSVEETSGLWDTQYF. The CDR3 DNA reads TGCAGCGTTGAAGAGACTAGCGGCTTATGGGATACGCAGTATTTT.

This clonotype has more than one count but fewer than ten. The gene calls are TRBV20-1 and TRBJ2-7; the match to TRBD2 covers 12 bases. Germline V gene lookup returns CDR1 DFQATT and CDR2 SNEGSKA (reference sequence). The CDR3 extends over 15 amino acids. With V trimmed by 1 base and J by 5 bases, 6 bases remained unmatched. Here the CDR3 DNA reads TGCAGTGCTAGAGGTCGGACTAGCGGGATGCACGAGCAGTACTTC. It codes for CSARGRTSGMHEQYF.

The chain employs TRBV2 and TRBJ2-2, with TRBD2 as a possible D gene (6 bases). Germline loops: CDR1 SNHLY, CDR2 FYNNEI. The CDR3 totals 14 residues. The V end lost 8 bases, the J end lost 4 bases, and 14 bases lay between the germline ends. The CDR3 here is CASGGRGSTGELFF. The CDR3 DNA reads as TGTGCCAGCGGGGGACGGGGGAGCACCGGGGAGCTGTTTTTT.

This clonotype was seen a few times. This sequence joins TRBV5-1 and TRBJ1-1; no clear D gene. CDR3 length equals 15 residues. Germline CDR1 reads SGHRS; CDR2 reads YFSETQ. Trimming shortened V by 4 bases and J by 0 bases, and 13 bases separated the two germline ends. The CDR3 protein is CASSQAWSVNTEAFF. The CDR3 DNA reads as TGCGCCAGCAGCCAGGCGTGGTCGGTGAACACTGAAGCTTTCTTT. Full variable domain (outside the CDR3, taken from reference TRBV5-1 and TRBJ1-1): KAGVTQTPRYLIKTRGQQVTLSCSPISGHRSVSWYQQTPGQGLQFLFEYFSETQRNKGNFPGRFSGRQFSNSRSEMNVSTLELGDSALYLCASSQAWSVNTEAFFGQGTRLTVV.

This clonotype was detected a few times. The V call is TRBV7-9, the J call TRBJ1-2, with TRBD1 matching 7 bases. CDR3 size: 15 residues. V shed 1 base, J shed 5 bases, and the junction held 7 bases outside the gene matches. Germline V gene sequence: CDR1 SEHNR, CDR2 FQNEAQ (reference sequence). CDR3 protein: CASSLGYGTDYGYTF. As DNA, the CDR3 is TGTGCCAGCAGCTTAGGTTACGGGACAGATTATGGCTACACCTTC.

The chain is built from TRBV10-3 and TRBJ2-7; the D call may be TRBD1 or TRBD2 (5 bases each). CDR1 and CDR2 (germline): ENHRY, SYGVKD. The CDR3 loop spans 13 amino acids. V shed 6 bases and J shed 2 bases, with 11 bases lying between them. CDR3 bases: TGTGCCATCAGCGGGACCCCAACCTACGAGCAGTACTTC. The encoded protein is CAISGTPTYEQYF.

This clonotype was counted many times. The V call is TRBV4-1, the J call TRBJ2-7; TRBD2 matches 11 bases. CDR1 and CDR2 (germline): MGHRA, YSYEKL. J was trimmed by 4 bases and V by 5 bases; bases with no gene match: 7. The CDR3 is made up of 15 amino acids. In nucleotides, the CDR3 is TGCGCCAGCAGCTACCGGACTAGCGGGTATTACGAGCAGTACTTC. It encodes CASSYRTSGYYEQYF.

This clonotype was seen a handful of times. The V and J genes are TRBV5-1 and TRBJ1-4; D gene unclear. V gave up 3 bases and J gave up 0 bases, with 6 bases separating them. This CDR3 spans 14 amino acids. Germline V gene lookup returns CDR1 SGHRS and CDR2 YFSETQ. The CDR3 bases are TGCGCCAGCAGCTCGGGGACAACTAATGAAAAACTGTTTTTT. The encoded protein is CASSSGTTNEKLFF.